This T cell receptor beta chain was retrieved from a study of shared clonotypes between healthy human individuals. About the study: A couple of women and three men aged 18 to 49 made up the donors.

Data came from immunoSEQ multiplex PCR; TCRdb stores just in-frame clones and leaves some out. The sample has approximately 470,000 clones, 60% to 80% seen once; the top ten hold about 12%. Of note for this clone: One end of the junction fails to match germline, which may point to a read error.

Per the germline V gene, CDR1 is SGHDT and CDR2 is YYEEEE. This CDR3 has 15 residues. The study used about 100 million PBMCs per unsorted sample for genomic DNA. Sequencing was performed on PBMCs. V usage is TRBV5-6 and J usage is TRBJ1-2; 7 nucleotides align to TRBD1. This TCR came from a woman aged 40 to 50 in good health. Some clones in this sample may be carry-over from other donors' samples. In nucleotides, the CDR3 is TGTGTCAGCAGCCCCACCCCGACAGGGTTCTATGGCTACACCTTC. This encodes CVSSPTPTGFYGYTF.